This entry concerns a single T cell receptor (beta chain). This clonotype appeared a few times. The specificity of this receptor is unknown. Base qualities were left out, and no much larger clone turns up one base away. The data stem from a study of blood T cells in healthy people across ages (dated by TCRdb to 2014 to 2015). Regarding the research as a whole: In model experiments, roughly one uniquely barcoded TCR beta cDNA molecule per two T cells was captured by template switching. To track age-related changes in TCR beta repertoire diversity, the study relied on deep sequencing normalized with unique cDNA molecular identifiers. Two additional independent replicas of 1 million unique cDNA reads from the same blood draw were analyzed for two donors (one aged 18 to 30 and one aged 80 or older). The donors were divided into four age groups: young (average about 16 years), middle-aged (about 39), aged (approximately 62) and long-lived (roughly 86). The paper's findings and limits, for the study overall: Because donor CMV infection status was unknown, age-related changes in expanded clonotypes were potentially confounded. Compared with the aged group, more naive CD4+ T cells, fewer expanded clones and increased TCR diversity were shown by the long-lived group, suggesting age selection. Conclusive comparison of naive and antigen-experienced compartments was prevented by the profiling of bulk unsorted PBMCs. Estimates of total diversity based on one million sequenced T cells were considered lower bounds and underestimates. Observed TCR beta diversity per million T cells fell roughly linearly with age, and a significant reduction was already apparent by age approximately 41. The percentage of naive T cells measured by flow cytometry correlated strongly with observed TCR beta diversity.

Library generation was performed with 5' RACE. Sequencer: Illumina HiSeq 2500. A second PCR of roughly 7 to 12 cycles was run with a J-beta primer mix and a sample-barcoded 5' primer. A template-switch 5' adaptor carrying 12 random nucleotides introduced a unique molecular identifier onto each TCR beta cDNA molecule. Each sample yielded at least 3 million CDR3-containing paired-end reads. First-strand cDNA was synthesized from all RNA with the Mint cDNA synthesis kit, primed by a TRBC-specific oligonucleotide. Following uracil-DNA glycosylase treatment, a first 18-cycle PCR with universal primers M1SS and BC2_uni_R was performed on all cDNA. The study's own analysis went as follows. For normalization, 1 million high-quality reads, each with a distinct molecular identifier, were randomly selected from each sample. Reads with shared molecular identifiers were discarded instead of being binned into consensus sequences. MiTCR, with a Q25 quality threshold and the strictest error-elimination algorithm, was used for CDR3 identification, clonotype clustering and error correction. A nonparametric unseen species model using Euler transformation provided a lower-bound estimate of total TCR beta diversity. The raw public reads went through TCRdb reprocessing: fastp at Q25, MiXCR clone calling, in-frame beta chains kept. Under each unique CDR3 protein, matching rows form one entry showing the most common genes and DNA. Clone size and V and J calls follow TCRdb, not the original study. In all, the sample holds some 760,000 distinct CDR3 sequences, and roughly 25% of those were seen once. The ten most abundant clones make up 9.4% of the sample.

The donors were around 39 Caucasian individuals from Russia, aged roughly 6 to 100 years, who were systemically healthy. Each donor gave around 9.5 milliliters of peripheral blood, collected into EDTA-treated Vacutainer tubes. Ficoll-Paque density-gradient centrifugation was used to isolate PBMCs, with at least 7 million per sample. Trizol reagent was used to extract total RNA from the PBMCs, yielding at least 5.5 micrograms per sample. For every donor, flow cytometry on a PBMC aliquot measured the percentage of naive CD45RAhigh/CD27high T cells. This sample also appeared in a second study, on T cells of mothers and their children. The second study also describes: Donors were nine systemically healthy Caucasian individuals: three mothers and their six children. cDNA synthesis consumed the entire amount of extracted RNA, loaded at approximately 1.6 ug RNA in each 15 ul reaction. In the second PCR, the M1S primer added sample barcodes and 2-4 random nucleotides. Each mother yielded over 9 million TCR beta CDR3 reads and each child 2.5 million to 3 million reads. TCR recombination output is similarly shaped by thymic selection in related and unrelated pairs, with a minor effect exerted by inherited differences. Related mother-child pairs always showed normalized repertoire overlap that was slightly higher than in unrelated mother-child pairs, though the difference was never significant. Persistent microchimeric T cell clones were not detected, at a sensitivity of roughly 100 clones per million clonotypes. Deep NGS was used in the study to compare the TCR beta repertoires of mothers and children and to look for features that separate related mother-child pairs from unrelated individuals. On average, the children were about 10 +/- 4 years old, while the mothers were about 40 +/- 4 years old. After adapter ligation with NEBNext reagents, the libraries were sequenced on Illumina HiSeq 2000 with 100+100 nt paired-end reads. Mother and child libraries were prepared a month apart and sequenced in separate runs to prevent cross-contamination. Between roughly 450,000 and 2,000,000 distinct TCR beta clonotypes were identified per donor. Naive TCR beta clonotypes were estimated from low-frequency clonotypes matched to each donor's FACS-determined naive share, without sorting.

Sequenced material: blood. The TCR was taken from a boy aged 5-17 years in good health.

The CDR3 region has the sequence CASSSSGGDEQFF. The DNA sequence is TGTGCCAGCAGCTCTAGCGGTGGGGATGAGCAGTTCTTC. The sequence joins TRBV7-2 to TRBJ2-1, with TRBD2 identical over 7 junction bases. Taken from cysteine to phenylalanine, the CDR3 has 13 residues. Left in the record is the CDR3 DNA by itself, 39 bases read in frame from the first base. From V the trimming removes 4 bases and from J it removes 8 bases, while the gene matches leave 5 bases of the junction unaccounted for. CDR1 and CDR2 (SGHTA, FQGNSA) derive from the germline V gene.